The rows below give T cell receptor beta chains drawn from one sample of a study of cytomegalovirus exposure and HLA in healthy donors. The protocol was immunoSEQ multiplex PCR, while the TCRdb copy is restricted to in-frame clones and leaves out a portion. The data hold roughly 170,000 clones, with around 86% observed a single time. The sample was PBMCs. The receptor set was obtained from a man aged 45-60 years in good health and CMV-seronegative. The conserved cysteine and the conserved F or W are not part of the CDR3 here.

v_call	j_call	cdr3_aa
TRBV7-9	TRBJ2-7	ASGRWGQGGLEQY
TRBV10-3	TRBJ1-2	AIWDRGSYGYT
TRBV7-2	TRBJ2-2	ASSLFVSGGPGTGELF
TRBV9	TRBJ1-1	ASSPQWSTEAF
TRBV14	TRBJ2-2	ASSQESWTANTGELF
TRBV5-8	TRBJ2-2	ASSLVVGGLNTGELF
TRBV19	TRBJ2-1	ASSISGSTAEQF
TRBV7-9	TRBJ1-2	ASSLRGQFGYT
TRBV2	TRBJ1-1	ASSDRQGIGTEAF
TRBV7-8	TRBJ2-7	ASSLVPSQGPYEQY
TRBV5-1	TRBJ2-1	ASSLISGRARYEQF
TRBV7-3	TRBJ2-3	ASSLTWSGSGDTQY
TRBV7-3	TRBJ2-1	ASSYDSGTIRF
TRBV7-9	TRBJ2-3	ASSSSSGGPTDTQY
TRBV19	TRBJ1-5	ASRYRDRGQGNQPQH
TRBV7-2	TRBJ2-1	ASSLGSSGGTPLF
TRBV30	TRBJ2-2	AWSPGWAGRGELF
TRBV5-1	TRBJ2-1	ASSLVGDLRYNEQF
TRBV5-1	TRBJ2-7	ASSLGGAGGPEQY
TRBV7-2	TRBJ1-6	ASSLGSRSGSPLH
TRBV19	TRBJ2-6	ASGGDRDTGANVLT
TRBV10-2	TRBJ1-1	ASSEFIQGATNTEAF
TRBV7-2	TRBJ2-1	ASSSFSGYNEQF